Included here is one TCR beta chain sequence, with context. V shed 0 bases and J 7 bases; nucleotides not matched to a gene: 7. Germline-derived CDR1 and CDR2 are MGHRA and YSYEKL. The CDR3 extends over 17 amino acids. The sample is drawn from a study of identical twins. TCRdb itself ran the 5' RACE reads through MiXCR, one entry per CDR3 protein. This sample has about 570,000 distinct CDR3 sequences, with roughly 9.5% found just once. The sample was also linked to a second study, of yellow fever vaccine responses in identical twins. This second report adds: After vaccination, twins' T cell response reportedly seemed partly convergent, partly personalized.

Material for sequencing was PBMCs. The chain couples TRBV4-1 to TRBJ2-1, with 12 bases matching TRBD2. This TCR came from a woman aged 18-29 years in good health. CDR3 coding DNA: TGCGCCAGCAGCCAAGAGCCGTCTAGCGGGGGGGCAAATGAGCAGTTCTTC. This translates into CASSQEPSSGGANEQFF.